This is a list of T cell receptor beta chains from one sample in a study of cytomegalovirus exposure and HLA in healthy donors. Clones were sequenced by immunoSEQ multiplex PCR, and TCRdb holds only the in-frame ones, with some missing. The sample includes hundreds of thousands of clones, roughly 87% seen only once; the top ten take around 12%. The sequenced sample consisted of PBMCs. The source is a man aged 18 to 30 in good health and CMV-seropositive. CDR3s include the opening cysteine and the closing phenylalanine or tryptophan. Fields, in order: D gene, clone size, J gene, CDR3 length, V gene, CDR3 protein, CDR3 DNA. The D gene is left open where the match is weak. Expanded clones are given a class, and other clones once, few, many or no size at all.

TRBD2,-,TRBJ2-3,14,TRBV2,CASSLAASTDTQYF,TGTGCCAGCAGTCTAGCGGCGAGCACAGATACGCAGTATTTT
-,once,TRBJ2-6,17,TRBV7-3,CASSLNRQGAGANVLTF,TGTGCCAGCAGCCTCAACCGTCAGGGTGCTGGGGCCAACGTCCTGACTTTC
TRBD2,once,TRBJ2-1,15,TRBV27,CASSGLAGGEDEQFF,TGTGCCAGCAGCGGACTAGCGGGAGGGGAGGATGAGCAGTTCTTC
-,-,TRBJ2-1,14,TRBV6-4,CASSDGTDYNEQFF,TGTGCCAGCAGTGATGGTACAGATTACAATGAGCAGTTCTTC
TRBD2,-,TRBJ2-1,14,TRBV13,CASSLRLAGNEQFF,TGTGCCAGCAGCTTACGACTAGCGGGTAATGAGCAGTTCTTC
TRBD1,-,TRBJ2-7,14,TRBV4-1,CASSQVGQPYEQYF,TGCGCCAGCAGCCAAGTGGGACAGCCCTACGAGCAGTACTTC
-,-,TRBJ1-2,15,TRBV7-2,CASSWGSLINYGYTF,TGTGCCAGCAGCTGGGGATCTTTGATCAACTATGGCTACACCTTC
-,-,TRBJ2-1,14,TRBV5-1,CASSSLSYQDEQFF,TGCGCCAGCAGCTCATTGTCATACCAGGATGAGCAGTTCTTC
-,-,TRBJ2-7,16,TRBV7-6,CASSLNLAGRAYEQYF,TGTGCCAGCAGCTTAAACCTAGCAGGGCGCGCCTACGAGCAGTACTTC
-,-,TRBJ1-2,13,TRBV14,CASSPYNPLGYTF,TGTGCCAGCAGCCCCTACAACCCTCTTGGCTACACCTTC
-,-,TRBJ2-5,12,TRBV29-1,CSAALVGETQYF,TGCAGCGCCGCCCTGGTGGGAGAGACCCAGTACTTC
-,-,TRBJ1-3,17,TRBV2,CASRRGSLSSSGNTIYF,TGTGCTTCCCGCCGGGGATCTTTGTCGTCTTCCGGAAACACCATATATTTT
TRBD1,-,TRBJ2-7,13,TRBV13,CASSQGTGSEQYF,TGTGCCAGCAGTCAGGGGACAGGGAGCGAGCAGTACTTC
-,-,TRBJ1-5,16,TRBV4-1,CASSQDIRGGDQPQHF,TGCGCCAGCAGCCAAGATATCAGGGGTGGCGATCAGCCCCAGCATTTT
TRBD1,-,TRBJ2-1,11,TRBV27,CASSRGHEQFF,TGTGCCAGCAGCAGGGGGCATGAGCAGTTCTTC
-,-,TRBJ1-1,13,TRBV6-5,CASSYGRNTEAFF,TGTGCCAGCAGTTACGGAAGGAACACTGAAGCTTTCTTT
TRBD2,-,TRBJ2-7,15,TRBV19,CASSQAGIGVGEQYF,TGTGCCAGTAGTCAAGCGGGGATCGGAGTTGGAGAGCAGTACTTC
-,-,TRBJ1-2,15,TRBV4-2,CASSQDPGLNYGYTF,TGTGCCAGCAGCCAAGATCCAGGACTAAACTATGGCTACACCTTC
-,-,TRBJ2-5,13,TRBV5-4,CASSLGDQETQYF,TGTGCCAGCAGCTTGGGAGACCAAGAGACCCAGTACTTC
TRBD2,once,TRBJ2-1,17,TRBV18,CASSQYPGTNSYNEQFF,TGTGCCAGCTCACAATATCCCGGGACTAACTCCTACAATGAGCAGTTCTTC
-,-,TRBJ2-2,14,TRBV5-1,CASSLDLNTGELFF,TGCGCCAGCAGCTTGGACCTCAACACCGGGGAGCTGTTTTTT
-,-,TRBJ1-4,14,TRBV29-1,CSVTRTRRSEKLFF,TGCAGCGTTACTAGGACACGACGAAGTGAAAAACTGTTTTTT
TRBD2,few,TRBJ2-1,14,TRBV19,CASRTSGYYNEQFF,TGTGCCAGTAGAACTAGCGGGTATTACAATGAGCAGTTCTTC
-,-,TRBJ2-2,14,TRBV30,CAWSGQAHTGELFF,TGTGCCTGGAGTGGACAGGCCCACACCGGGGAGCTGTTTTTT
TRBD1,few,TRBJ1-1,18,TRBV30,CAWSVSPREQGMNTEAFF,TGTGCCTGGAGTGTTAGTCCCCGAGAACAGGGGATGAACACTGAAGCTTTCTTT
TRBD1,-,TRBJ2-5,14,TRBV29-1,CSVVGTGRPETQYF,TGCAGCGTAGTGGGGACAGGGAGGCCTGAGACCCAGTACTTC
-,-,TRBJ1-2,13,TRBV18,CASSPEGTYGYTF,TGTGCCAGCTCACCAGAGGGAACCTATGGCTACACCTTC
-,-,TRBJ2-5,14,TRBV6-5,CASSRDRIAWTQYF,TGTGCCAGCAGCCGAGACAGGATCGCTTGGACCCAGTACTTC
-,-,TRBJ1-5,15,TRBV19,CASSIVRPGRQPQHF,TGTGCCAGTAGTATTGTTCGACCAGGGCGTCAGCCCCAGCATTTT
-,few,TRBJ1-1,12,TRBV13,CASSLAGPEAFF,TGTGCCAGCAGTCTCGCTGGGCCTGAAGCTTTCTTT
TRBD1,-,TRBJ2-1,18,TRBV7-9,CAGDHRGLYRSSYNEQFF,TGTGCCGGGGACCACAGGGGCTTATACCGGAGCTCCTACAATGAGCAGTTCTTC
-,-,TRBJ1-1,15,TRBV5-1,CASSVGGGRATEAFF,TGCGCCAGCAGCGTGGGGGGTGGCCGGGCCACTGAAGCTTTCTTT
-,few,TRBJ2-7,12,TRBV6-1,CASQGGSHEQYF,TGTGCCAGCCAGGGGGGAAGCCACGAGCAGTACTTC
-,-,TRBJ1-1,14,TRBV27,CASSFRRVNTEAFF,TGTGCCAGCAGTTTCCGTCGGGTGAACACTGAAGCTTTCTTT
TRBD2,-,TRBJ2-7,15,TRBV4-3,CASSQDTGGSGEQYF,TGCGCCAGCAGCCAAGATACGGGCGGGAGTGGCGAGCAGTACTTC
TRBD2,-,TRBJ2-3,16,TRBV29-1,CSVEGVKSGSMYTQYF,TGCAGCGTTGAAGGTGTGAAGAGCGGGAGTATGTATACGCAGTATTTT
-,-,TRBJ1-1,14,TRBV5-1,CASSLFTGISEAFF,TGCGCCAGCAGCTTGTTTACAGGAATAAGTGAAGCTTTCTTT